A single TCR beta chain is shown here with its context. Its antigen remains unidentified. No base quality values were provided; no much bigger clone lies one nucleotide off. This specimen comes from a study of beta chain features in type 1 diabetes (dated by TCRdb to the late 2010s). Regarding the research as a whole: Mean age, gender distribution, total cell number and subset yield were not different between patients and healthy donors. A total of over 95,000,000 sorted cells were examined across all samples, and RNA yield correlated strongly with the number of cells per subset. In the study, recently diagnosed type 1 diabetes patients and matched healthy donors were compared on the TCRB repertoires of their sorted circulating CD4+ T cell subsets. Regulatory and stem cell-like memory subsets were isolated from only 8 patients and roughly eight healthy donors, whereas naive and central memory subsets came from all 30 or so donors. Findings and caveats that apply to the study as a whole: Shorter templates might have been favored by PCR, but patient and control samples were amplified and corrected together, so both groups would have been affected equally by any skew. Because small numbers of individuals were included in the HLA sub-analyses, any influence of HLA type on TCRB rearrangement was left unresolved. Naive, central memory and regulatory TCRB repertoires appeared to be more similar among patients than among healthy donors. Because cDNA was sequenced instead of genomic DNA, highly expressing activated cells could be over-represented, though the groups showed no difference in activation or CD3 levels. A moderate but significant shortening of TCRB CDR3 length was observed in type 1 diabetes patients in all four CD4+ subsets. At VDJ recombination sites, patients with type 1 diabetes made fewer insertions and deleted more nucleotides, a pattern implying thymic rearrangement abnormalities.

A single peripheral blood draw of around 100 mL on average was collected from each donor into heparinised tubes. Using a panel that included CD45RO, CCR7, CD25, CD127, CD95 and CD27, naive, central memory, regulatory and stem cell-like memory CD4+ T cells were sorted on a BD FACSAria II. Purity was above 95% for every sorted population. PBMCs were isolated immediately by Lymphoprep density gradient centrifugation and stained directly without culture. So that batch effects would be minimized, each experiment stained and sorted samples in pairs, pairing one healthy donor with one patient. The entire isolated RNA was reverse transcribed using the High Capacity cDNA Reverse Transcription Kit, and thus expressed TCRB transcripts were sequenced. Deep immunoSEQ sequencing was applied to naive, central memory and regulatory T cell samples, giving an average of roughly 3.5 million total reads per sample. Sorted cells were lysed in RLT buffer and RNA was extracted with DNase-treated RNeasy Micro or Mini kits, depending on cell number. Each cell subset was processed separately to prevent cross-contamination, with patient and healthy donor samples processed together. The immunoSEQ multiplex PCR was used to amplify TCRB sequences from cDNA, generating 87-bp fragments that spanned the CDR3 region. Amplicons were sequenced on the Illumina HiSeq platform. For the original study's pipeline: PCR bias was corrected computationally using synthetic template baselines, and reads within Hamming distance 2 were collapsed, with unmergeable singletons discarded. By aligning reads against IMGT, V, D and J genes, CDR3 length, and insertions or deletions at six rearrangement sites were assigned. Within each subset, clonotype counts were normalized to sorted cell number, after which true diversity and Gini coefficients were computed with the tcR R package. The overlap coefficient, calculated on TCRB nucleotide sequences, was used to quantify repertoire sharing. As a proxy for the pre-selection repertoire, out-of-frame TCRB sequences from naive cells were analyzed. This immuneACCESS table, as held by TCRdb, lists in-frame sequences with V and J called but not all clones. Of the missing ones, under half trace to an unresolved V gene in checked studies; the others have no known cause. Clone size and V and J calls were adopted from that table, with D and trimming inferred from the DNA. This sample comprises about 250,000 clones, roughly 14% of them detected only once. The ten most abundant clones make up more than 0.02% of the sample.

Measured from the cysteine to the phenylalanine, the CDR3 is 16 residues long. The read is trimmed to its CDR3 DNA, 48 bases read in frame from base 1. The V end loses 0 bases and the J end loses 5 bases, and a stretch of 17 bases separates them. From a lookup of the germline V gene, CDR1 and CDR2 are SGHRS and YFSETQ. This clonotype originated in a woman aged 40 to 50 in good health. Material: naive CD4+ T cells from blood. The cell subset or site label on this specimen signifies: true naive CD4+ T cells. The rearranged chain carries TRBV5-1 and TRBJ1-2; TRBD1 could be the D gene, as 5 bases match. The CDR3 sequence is CASSLDRPDREYGYTF. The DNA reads TGCGCCAGCAGCTTGGATCGGCCAGACAGAGAGTATGGCTACACCTTC.